This TCR beta chain was recorded in a study of HIV-infected patients and healthy controls. Around 530 ng RNA was reverse transcribed with alpha and beta constant-region primers. Each of the alpha and beta chains got its own library through chain-specific third strand synthesis with indices. TCRdb ran MiXCR on the 5' RACE reads and lists one entry per CDR3 protein. The sample carries tens of thousands of distinct CDR3 sequences, under 9.5% recorded once. No cell fractionation was done, so the repertoire covers all unsorted peripheral blood T cells. This clonotype was counted many times. The CDR3 is 16 residues long. Per germline, CDR1 SEHNR and CDR2 FQNEAQ (reference sequence). V lost 4 bases, J lost 3 bases, and 16 bases lay in between.

The receptor was derived from an adult in good health. This chain links TRBV7-9 with TRBJ1-5; D is possibly TRBD1 (5 bases). Sequences were obtained from blood. The CDR3: CASSWGGMGTNQPQHF. The DNA for the CDR3 is TGTGCCAGCAGCTGGGGCGGTATGGGGACCAATCAGCCCCAGCATTTT.